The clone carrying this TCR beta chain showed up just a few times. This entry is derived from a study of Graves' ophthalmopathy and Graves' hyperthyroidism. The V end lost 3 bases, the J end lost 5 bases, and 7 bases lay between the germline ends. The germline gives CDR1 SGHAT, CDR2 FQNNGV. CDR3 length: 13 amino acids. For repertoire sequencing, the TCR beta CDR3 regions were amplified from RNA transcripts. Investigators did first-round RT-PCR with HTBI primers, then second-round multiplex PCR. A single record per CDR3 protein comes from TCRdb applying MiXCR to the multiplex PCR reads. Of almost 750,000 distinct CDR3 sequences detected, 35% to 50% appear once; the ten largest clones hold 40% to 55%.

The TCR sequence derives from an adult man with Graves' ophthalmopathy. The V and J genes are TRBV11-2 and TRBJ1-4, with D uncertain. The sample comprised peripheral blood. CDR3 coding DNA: TGTGCCAGCAGCTTCGACTTGAATGAAAAACTGTTTTTT. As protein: CASSFDLNEKLFF.